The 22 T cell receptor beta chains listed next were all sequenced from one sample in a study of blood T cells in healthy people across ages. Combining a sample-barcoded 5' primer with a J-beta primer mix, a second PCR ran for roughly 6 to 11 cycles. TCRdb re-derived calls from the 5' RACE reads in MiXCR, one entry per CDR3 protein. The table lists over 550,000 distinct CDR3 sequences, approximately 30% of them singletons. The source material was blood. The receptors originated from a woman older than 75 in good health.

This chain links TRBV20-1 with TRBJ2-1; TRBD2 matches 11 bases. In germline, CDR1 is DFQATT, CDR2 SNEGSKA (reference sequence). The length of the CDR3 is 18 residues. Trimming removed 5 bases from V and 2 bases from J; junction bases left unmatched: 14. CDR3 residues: CSAQLAGATVGPYNEQFF. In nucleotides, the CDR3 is TGCAGTGCTCAACTAGCGGGGGCTACTGTGGGCCCCTACAATGAGCAGTTCTTC.

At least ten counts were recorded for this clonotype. CDR3 sequence: CSARGRRDLIYGYTF. CDR3 coding DNA: TGCAGTGCTCGAGGCCGACGCGACCTAATATATGGCTACACCTTC. This rearrangement joins TRBV20-1 to TRBJ1-2; D remains ambiguous. Germline V gene lookup returns CDR1 DFQATT and CDR2 SNEGSKA (reference sequence). V gave up 5 bases and J gave up 5 bases, with 21 bases separating them. The CDR3 is 15 amino acids.

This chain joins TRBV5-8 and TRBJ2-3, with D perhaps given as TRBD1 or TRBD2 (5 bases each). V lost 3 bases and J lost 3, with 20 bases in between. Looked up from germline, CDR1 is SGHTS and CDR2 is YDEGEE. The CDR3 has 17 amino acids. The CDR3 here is CASSSTSRTPGTDTQYF. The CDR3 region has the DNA TGTGCCAGCAGCTCGACGTCAAGGACACCGGGAACAGATACGCAGTATTTT.

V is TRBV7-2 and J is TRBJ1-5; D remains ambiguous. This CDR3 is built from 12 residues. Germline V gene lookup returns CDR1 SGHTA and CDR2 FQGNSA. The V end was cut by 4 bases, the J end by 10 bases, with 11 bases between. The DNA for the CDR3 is TGTGCCAGCAGCTCAAATATTGGACCCCAGCATTTT. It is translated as CASSSNIGPQHF.

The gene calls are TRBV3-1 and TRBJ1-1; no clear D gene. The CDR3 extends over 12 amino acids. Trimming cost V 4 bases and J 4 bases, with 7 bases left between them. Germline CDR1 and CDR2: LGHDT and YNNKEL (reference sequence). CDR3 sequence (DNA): TGTGCCAGCAGCCTTTTCGGCACTGAAGCTTTCTTT. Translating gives CASSLFGTEAFF.

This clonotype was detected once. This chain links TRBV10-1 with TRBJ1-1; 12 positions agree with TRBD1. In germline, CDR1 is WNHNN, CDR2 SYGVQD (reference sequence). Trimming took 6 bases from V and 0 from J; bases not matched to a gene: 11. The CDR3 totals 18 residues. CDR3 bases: TGCGCCAGCAGCCTCCGGGACAGGGGGCCCCGCATGAACACTGAAGCTTTCTTT. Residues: CASSLRDRGPRMNTEAFF.

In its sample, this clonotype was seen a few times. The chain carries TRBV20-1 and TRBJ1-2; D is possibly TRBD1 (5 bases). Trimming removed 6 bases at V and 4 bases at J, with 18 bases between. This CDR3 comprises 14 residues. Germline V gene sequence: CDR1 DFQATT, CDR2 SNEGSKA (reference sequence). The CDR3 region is CSAPAEGSIYGYTF. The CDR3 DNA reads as TGCAGTGCCCCCGCGGAGGGGTCAATCTATGGCTACACCTTC.

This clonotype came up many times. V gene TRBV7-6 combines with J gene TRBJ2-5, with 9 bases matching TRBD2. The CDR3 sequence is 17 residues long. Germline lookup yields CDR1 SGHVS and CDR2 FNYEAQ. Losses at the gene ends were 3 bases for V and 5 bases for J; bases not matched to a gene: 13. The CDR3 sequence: CASSLWLAGTSSETQYF. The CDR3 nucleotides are TGTGCCAGCAGCTTGTGGCTAGCGGGGACCTCGTCCGAGACCCAGTACTTC.

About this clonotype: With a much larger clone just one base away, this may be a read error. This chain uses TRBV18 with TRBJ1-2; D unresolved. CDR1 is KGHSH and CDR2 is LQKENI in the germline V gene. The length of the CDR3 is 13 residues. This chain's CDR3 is CANSPYGVDGYTF. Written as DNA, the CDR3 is TGTGCCAACTCACCGTATGGGGTGGATGGCTACACCTTC.

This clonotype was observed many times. The DNA for the CDR3 is TGTGCCAGCAGTTCTAGCGGGGGGGCCCTCGGTGAGCAGTTCTTC. This encodes CASSSSGGALGEQFF. This chain links TRBV27 with TRBJ2-1, with 12 bases matching TRBD2. The CDR3 consists of 15 residues. With 4 bases clipped from V and 9 bases from J, the junction kept 7 bases outside the gene matches. The germline V gene encodes CDR1 MNHEY and CDR2 SMNVEV (reference sequence).

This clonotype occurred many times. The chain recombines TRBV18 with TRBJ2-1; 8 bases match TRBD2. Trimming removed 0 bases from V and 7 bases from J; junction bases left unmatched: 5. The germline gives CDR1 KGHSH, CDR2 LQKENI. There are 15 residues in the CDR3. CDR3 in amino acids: CASSPPAGAGNEQFF. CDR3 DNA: TGTGCCAGCTCACCACCAGCGGGGGCAGGAAATGAGCAGTTCTTC.

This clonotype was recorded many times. DNA of the CDR3: TGTGCCAGCACCGTCACGTCGGCTAACTATGGCTACACCTTC. Translating it yields CASTVTSANYGYTF. The genes are TRBV7-9 and TRBJ1-2; D gene uncertain. The CDR3 runs to 14 residues. Looked up from germline, CDR1 is SEHNR and CDR2 is FQNEAQ (reference sequence). V was clipped by 7 bases and J by 0 bases, with 12 bases between them.

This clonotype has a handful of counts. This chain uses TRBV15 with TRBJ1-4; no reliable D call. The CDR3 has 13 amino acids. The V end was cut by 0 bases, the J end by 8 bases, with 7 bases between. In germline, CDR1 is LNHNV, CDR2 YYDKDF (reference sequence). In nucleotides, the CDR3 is TGTGCCACCAGCAGAGATACAAGGGAAAAACTGTTTTTT. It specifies CATSRDTREKLFF.

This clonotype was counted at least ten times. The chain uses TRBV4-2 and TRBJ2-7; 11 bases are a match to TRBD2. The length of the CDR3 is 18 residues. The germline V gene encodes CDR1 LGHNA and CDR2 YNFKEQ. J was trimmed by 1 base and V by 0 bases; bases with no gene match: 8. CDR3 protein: CASSQDAGLADQSYEQYF. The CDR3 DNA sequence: TGTGCCAGCAGCCAAGATGCGGGACTAGCGGATCAGTCCTACGAGCAGTACTTC.

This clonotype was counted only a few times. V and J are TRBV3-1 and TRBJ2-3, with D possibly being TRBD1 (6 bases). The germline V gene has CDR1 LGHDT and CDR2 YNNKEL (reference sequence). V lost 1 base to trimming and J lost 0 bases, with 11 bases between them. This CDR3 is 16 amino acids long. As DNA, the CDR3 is TGTGCCAGCAGCCAAGGAGCAGGGGCGAGCACAGATACGCAGTATTTT. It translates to CASSQGAGASTDTQYF.

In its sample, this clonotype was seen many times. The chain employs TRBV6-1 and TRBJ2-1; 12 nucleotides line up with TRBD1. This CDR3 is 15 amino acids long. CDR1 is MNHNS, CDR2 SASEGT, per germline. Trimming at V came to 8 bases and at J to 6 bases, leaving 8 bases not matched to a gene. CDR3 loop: CASVWDRGPGNEQFF. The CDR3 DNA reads TGTGCCAGCGTTTGGGACAGGGGGCCGGGCAATGAGCAGTTCTTC.

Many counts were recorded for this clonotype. CDR3 nucleotides: TGTGCCAGCATCCGAATTACAGGGTCCTATGGCTACACCTTC. This encodes CASIRITGSYGYTF. This sequence joins TRBV6-5 and TRBJ1-2; possible D gene TRBD1, 6 bases. The germline V gene has CDR1 MNHEY and CDR2 SVGAGI. The ends were cut back, 7 bases at V and 4 bases at J, with 16 bases in the middle. This CDR3 is built from 14 residues.

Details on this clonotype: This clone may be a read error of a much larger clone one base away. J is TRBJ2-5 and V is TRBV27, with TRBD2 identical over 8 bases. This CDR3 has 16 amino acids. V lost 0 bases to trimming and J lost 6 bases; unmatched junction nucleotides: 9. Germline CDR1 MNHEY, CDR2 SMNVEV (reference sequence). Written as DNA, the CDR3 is TGTGCCAGCAGTTTATCGGCTAGCGGGCATCGTAAGACCCAGTACTTC. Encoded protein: CASSLSASGHRKTQYF.

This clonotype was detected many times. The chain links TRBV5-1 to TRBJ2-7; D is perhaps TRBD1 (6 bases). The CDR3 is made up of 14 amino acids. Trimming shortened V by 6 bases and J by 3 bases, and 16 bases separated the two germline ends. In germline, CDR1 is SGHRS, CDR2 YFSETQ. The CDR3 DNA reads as TGCGCCAGCAACCTGGACAGATCGGGCTACGAGCAGTACTTC. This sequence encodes CASNLDRSGYEQYF.

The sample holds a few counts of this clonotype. The CDR3 protein is CAWSRQITREQYF. In nucleotides, the CDR3 is TGTGCCTGGAGTCGGCAGATTACTAGGGAGCAGTACTTC. The genes are TRBV30 and TRBJ2-4; TRBD2 is a possible D gene (5 bases). The V end was cut by 2 bases, the J end by 13 bases, with 18 bases between. Germline assignment: CDR1 GTSNPN and CDR2 SVGIG (reference sequence). This CDR3 is 13 amino acids long.

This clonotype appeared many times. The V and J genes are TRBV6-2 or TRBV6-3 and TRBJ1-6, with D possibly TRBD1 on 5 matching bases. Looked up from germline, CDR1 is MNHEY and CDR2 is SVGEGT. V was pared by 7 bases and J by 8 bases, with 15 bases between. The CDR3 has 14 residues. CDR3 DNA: TGTGCCAGCATTCGGGACTCCGGTCATTCACCCCTCCACTTT. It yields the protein CASIRDSGHSPLHF.

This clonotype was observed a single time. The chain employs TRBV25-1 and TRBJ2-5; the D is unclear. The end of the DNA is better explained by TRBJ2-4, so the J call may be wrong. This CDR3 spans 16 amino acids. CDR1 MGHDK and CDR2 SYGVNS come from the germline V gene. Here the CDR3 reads CASTQDSLKAKNIQYF. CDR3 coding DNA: TGTGCCAGCACCCAGGATAGCTTAAAAGCCAAAAACATTCAGTACTTC.